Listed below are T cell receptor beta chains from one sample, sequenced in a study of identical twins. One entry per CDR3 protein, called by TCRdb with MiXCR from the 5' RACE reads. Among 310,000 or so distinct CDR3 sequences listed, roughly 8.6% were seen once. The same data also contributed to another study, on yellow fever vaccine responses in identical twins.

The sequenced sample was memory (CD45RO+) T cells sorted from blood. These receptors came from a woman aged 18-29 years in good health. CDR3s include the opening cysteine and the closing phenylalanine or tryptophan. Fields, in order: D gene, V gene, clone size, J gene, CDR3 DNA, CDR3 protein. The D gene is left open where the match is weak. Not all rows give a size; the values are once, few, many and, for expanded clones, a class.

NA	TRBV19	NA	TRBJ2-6	TGTGCCAGTAGTGTGTTCGGGGGCTCTGGGGCCAACGTCCTGACTTTC	CASSVFGGSGANVLTF
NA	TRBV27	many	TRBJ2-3	TGTGCCAGCAGTTTTAGTCGGTCTGATACGCAGTATTTT	CASSFSRSDTQYF
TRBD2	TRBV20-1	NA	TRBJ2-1	TGCAGTGCGCGGACTAGCGGGGGGTGGTACAATGAGCAGTTCTTC	CSARTSGGWYNEQFF
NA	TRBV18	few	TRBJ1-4	TGTGCCAGCTCACCAGGGATCGATGAAAAACTGTTTTTT	CASSPGIDEKLFF
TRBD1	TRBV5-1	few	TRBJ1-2	TGCGCCAGCAGCGTGACAGGGTGGGACTATGGCTACACCTTC	CASSVTGWDYGYTF
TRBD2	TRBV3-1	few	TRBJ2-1	TGTGCCAGCAGCCAAGGGGGGGGGGCCTACAATGAGCAGTTCTTC	CASSQGGGAYNEQFF
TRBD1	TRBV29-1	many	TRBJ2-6	TGCAGCGTCCTTACAGGGGGTCGACTCTCTGGGGCCAACGTCCTGACTTTC	CSVLTGGRLSGANVLTF
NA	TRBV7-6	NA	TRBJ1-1	TGTGCCAGCAGCACCCTATGGGACATGAACACTGAAGCTTTCTTT	CASSTLWDMNTEAFF
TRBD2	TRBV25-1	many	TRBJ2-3	TGTGCCAGCAGTGAAAGGGCTAGCGGGACGATGGATACGCAGTATTTT	CASSERASGTMDTQYF
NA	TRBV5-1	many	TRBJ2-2	TGCGCCAGCAGCTTGATCCCAGAGAACACCGGGGAGCTGTTTTTT	CASSLIPENTGELFF
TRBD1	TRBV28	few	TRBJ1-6	TGTGCCAGCAGTTCCCCCGCGAAGACAGGGCATGGTTCACCCCTCCACTTT	CASSSPAKTGHGSPLHF
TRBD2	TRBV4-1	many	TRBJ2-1	TGCGCCAGCAGCCAGAGAGGGCTAGCGGGAGATGGTCCCGCCGGCAATGAGCAGTTCTTC	CASSQRGLAGDGPAGNEQFF
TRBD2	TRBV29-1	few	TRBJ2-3	TGCAGCGTTGAGACTGGGAGCGGGGCAGATACGCAGTATTTT	CSVETGSGADTQYF
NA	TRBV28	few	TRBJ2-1	TGTGCCAGCAACCTAAATGGGGGGGGCCTCGATGAGCAGTTCTTC	CASNLNGGGLDEQFF
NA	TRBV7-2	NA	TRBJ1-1	TGTGCCAGCAGCTTAGAGGTTCCCACTGAAGCTTTCTTT	CASSLEVPTEAFF
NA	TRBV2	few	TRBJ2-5	TGTGCCAGCAGTGAAGCGAGGACCGAAGAGACCCAGTACTTC	CASSEARTEETQYF
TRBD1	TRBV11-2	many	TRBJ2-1	TGTGCCAGCAGCCCCCTGACAGGGGGCAATGAGCAGTTCTTC	CASSPLTGGNEQFF
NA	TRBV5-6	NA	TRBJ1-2	TGTGCCAGCAGCTTGGCCCAGCCAGCTAACTATGGCTACACCTTC	CASSLAQPANYGYTF
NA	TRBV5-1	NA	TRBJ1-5	TGCGCCAGCAGCTGGGGGGCAGGGGATCAGCCCCAGCATTTT	CASSWGAGDQPQHF
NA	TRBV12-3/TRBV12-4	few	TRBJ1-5	TGTGCCAGCAGTCCTAGTTGGGGACATAGCAATCAGCCCCAGCAATTT	CASSPSWGHSNQPQQF
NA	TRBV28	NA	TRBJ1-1	TGTGCCAGCAGGTCCCCGGGGACGGGCACTGAAGCTTTCTTT	CASRSPGTGTEAFF
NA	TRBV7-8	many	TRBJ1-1	TGTGCCAGCAGCGTCCATAGGAACACTGAAGCTTTCTTT	CASSVHRNTEAFF
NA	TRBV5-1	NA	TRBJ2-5	TGCGCCAGCAGCTGGCCCCAAGAGACCCAGTACTTC	CASSWPQETQYF
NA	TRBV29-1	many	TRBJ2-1	TGCAGCGTTGAAGATATGAGGCCCGGATCCTACAATGAGCAGTTCTTC	CSVEDMRPGSYNEQFF
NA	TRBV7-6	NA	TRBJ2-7	TGTGCCAGCAGCCGTTATCTAGGAATCTACGAGCAGTACTTC	CASSRYLGIYEQYF
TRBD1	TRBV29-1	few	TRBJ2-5	TGCAGCGTTGAGAGGGGGCCCGAGAAGACCCAGTACTTC	CSVERGPEKTQYF
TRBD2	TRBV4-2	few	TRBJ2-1	TGTGCCAGCAGCCAAGATCCGGGACTACTCAATGAGCAGTTCTTC	CASSQDPGLLNEQFF
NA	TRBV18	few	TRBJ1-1	TGTGCCAGCTCACCCTCTGGGATGGGAGAAGCTTTCTTT	CASSPSGMGEAFF
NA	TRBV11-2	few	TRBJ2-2	TGTGCCAGCAGCTTCCTACGGCTTACCGGGGAGCTGTTTTTT	CASSFLRLTGELFF
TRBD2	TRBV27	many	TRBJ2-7	TGTGCCAGCAGTTTGCGGGAGGTCGCCTACGAGCAGTACTTC	CASSLREVAYEQYF
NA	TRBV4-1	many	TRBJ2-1	TGCGCCAGCAGCCAAAAAGGGGCCGGGGGTGAGCAGTTCTTC	CASSQKGAGGEQFF
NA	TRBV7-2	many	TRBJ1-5	TGTGCCAGCAGCTTTAGGGAAGGCGGTCAGCCCCAGCATTTT	CASSFREGGQPQHF
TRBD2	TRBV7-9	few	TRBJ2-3	TGTGCCAGCAGCTTAGTCCGGGCGGGGGGACCAGATACGCAGTATTTT	CASSLVRAGGPDTQYF
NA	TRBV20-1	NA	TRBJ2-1	TGCAGTGCCGCGGATAATGAGCAGTTCTTC	CSAADNEQFF
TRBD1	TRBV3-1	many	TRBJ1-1	TGTGCCAGCAGCCTTATGACAGGGCGATTCACTGAAGCTTTCTTT	CASSLMTGRFTEAFF
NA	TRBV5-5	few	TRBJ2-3	TGTGCCAGCAGCGCTAGATTCACAGATACGCAGTATTTT	CASSARFTDTQYF
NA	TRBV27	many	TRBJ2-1	TGTGCCAGCATTTCTAGCCTGAGCTCCTACAATGAGCAGTTCTTC	CASISSLSSYNEQFF
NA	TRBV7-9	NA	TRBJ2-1	TGTGCCAGCAGCTTAAAAGTCGGACTTTTGTGGACTGAGCAGTTCTTC	CASSLKVGLLWTEQFF
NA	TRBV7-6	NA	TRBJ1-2	TGTGCCAGCAGCTTAGTTGAGGGTAGCTATGGCTACACCTTC	CASSLVEGSYGYTF
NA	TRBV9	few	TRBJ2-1	TGTGCCAGCAGCCCGGACCCAAGACGGGGTAATGAGCAGTTCTTC	CASSPDPRRGNEQFF
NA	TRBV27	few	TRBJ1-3	TGTGCCAGCAGTTTCACGGGGGACTCTGGAAACACCATATATTTT	CASSFTGDSGNTIYF
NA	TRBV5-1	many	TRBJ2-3	TGCGCCAGCAGCTTGGCTTCTCTTGGGGCTAGCACAGATACGCAGTATTTT	CASSLASLGASTDTQYF
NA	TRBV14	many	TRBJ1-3	TGTGCCAGCAGCCAATCCTTCCTCTCTGGAAACACCATATATTTT	CASSQSFLSGNTIYF
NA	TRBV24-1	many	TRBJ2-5	TGTGCCACCAGTAAGGGTATCAAAGAGACCCAGTACTTC	CATSKGIKETQYF
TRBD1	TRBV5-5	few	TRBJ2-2	TGTGCCAGCAGCTTGGTAGTGACAGGGGCCACCGGGGAGCTGTTTTTT	CASSLVVTGATGELFF
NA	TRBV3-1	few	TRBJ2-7	TGTGCCAGCAGCAAAAGATCTGGGCAATACGAGCAGTACTTC	CASSKRSGQYEQYF
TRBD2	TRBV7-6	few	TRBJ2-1	TGTGCCAGCAGCTTAACGTCCGAACTAGCGGGAGGGCCGAGTAGTGAGCAGTTCTTC	CASSLTSELAGGPSSEQFF
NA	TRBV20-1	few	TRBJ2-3	TGCAGTGCTAGAGATCAGCGGGGCACAGATACGCAGTATTTT	CSARDQRGTDTQYF
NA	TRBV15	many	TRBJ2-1	TGTGCCACCAGAGGAAGCGGCAAGAGCTCCTACAATGAGCAGTTCTTC	CATRGSGKSSYNEQFF
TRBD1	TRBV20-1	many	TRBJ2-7	TGCAGTGCGAAGAAGGGGGCTCCCTACGAGCAGTACTTC	CSAKKGAPYEQYF